This T cell receptor beta chain was obtained from a study of T cell responses to AZD1222 COVID-19 vaccine. Overall study results and limits: Clonal diversity was possibly underestimated, and the donors were mostly white British, with more females. Across spike, vaccine-associated CD4 TCRs were found, dominant at 160-218 and 743-854. When two AZD1222 doses had been given, Spike-specific TCR breadth and depth rose.

Measured with immunoSEQ multiplex PCR; TCRdb has only the in-frame clones, and not every one. The table has 100,000 or so clones, nearly 90% seen once; the top ten hold approximately 2.9%. Trimming stripped 3 bases from V and 3 bases from J, with 13 bases between. CDR1 is SGHTA and CDR2 is FQGNSA in the germline V gene. The CDR3 spans 15 residues. Of note for this clone: Its target is not known.

The sequence derives from an adult in good health. Specimen: peripheral blood, collected on day 0 of AZD1222 vaccination. The chain carries TRBV7-2 and TRBJ2-3; TRBD2 might be the D (7 bases). CDR3 DNA sequence: TGTGCCAGCAGCTTTCTAGGGGGGGCGACAGATACGCAGTATTTT. Translated: CASSFLGGATDTQYF.